The TCR beta chain described here comes from a study of blood T cell repertoires in COVID-19. Overall study context: Both acute and convalescent COVID-19 samples were obtained from the United States, Italy and Spain. Sources were T cells, B-cell-depleted T cells, or PBMCs; the material itself was cDNA or gDNA.

Original analysis: For nucleated cells, counts were estimated from reference gene primer amplification. Sequenced by immunoSEQ multiplex PCR; TCRdb stores in-frame clones only, minus some. The D gene and trimming were derived from the DNA, and the V and J assignments and clone size from that table. The sample yields about 250,000 clones, nearly 90% seen once. CDR3 length equals 12 residues. With 6 bases removed from V and 3 bases from J, the gap between germline ends came to 9 bases. CDR1 is MNHEY, CDR2 SVGEGT, per germline. The chain couples TRBV6-2 or TRBV6-3 to TRBJ2-7, with a possible D match to TRBD1 (5 bases). The sequence was collected from a young man with active or convalescent COVID-19. The sequenced sample was peripheral blood. The CDR3 nucleotides read TGTGCCAGCAGCCTCCAGGGCTACGAGCAGTACTTC. Protein product: CASSLQGYEQYF.